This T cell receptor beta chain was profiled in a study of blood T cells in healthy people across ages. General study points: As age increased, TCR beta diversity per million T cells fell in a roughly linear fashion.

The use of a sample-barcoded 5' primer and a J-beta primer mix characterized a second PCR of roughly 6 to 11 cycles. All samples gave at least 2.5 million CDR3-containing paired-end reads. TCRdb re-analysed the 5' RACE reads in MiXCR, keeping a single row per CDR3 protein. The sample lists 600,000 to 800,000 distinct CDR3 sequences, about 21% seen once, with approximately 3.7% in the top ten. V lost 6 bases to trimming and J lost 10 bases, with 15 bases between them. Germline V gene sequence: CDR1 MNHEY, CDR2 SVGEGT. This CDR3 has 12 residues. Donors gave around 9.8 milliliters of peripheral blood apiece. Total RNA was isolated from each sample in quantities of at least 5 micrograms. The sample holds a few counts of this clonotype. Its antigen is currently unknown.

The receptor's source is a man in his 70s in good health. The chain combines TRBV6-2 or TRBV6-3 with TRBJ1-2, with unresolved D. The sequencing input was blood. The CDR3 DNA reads TGTGCCAGCAGCGCACTCGATGAGATCTACACCTTC. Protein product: CASSALDEIYTF.